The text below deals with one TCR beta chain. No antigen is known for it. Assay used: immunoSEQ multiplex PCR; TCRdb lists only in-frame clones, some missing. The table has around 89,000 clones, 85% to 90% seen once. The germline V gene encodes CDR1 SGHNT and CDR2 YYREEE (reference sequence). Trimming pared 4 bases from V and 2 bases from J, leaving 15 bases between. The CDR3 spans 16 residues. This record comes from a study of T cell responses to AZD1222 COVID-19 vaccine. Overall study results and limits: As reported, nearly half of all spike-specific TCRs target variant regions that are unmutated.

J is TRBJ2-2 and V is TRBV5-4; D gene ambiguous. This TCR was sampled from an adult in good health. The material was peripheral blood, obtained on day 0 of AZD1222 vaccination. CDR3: CASSTPERINTGELFF. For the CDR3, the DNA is TGTGCCAGCAGCACGCCGGAGAGGATAAACACCGGGGAGCTGTTTTTT.